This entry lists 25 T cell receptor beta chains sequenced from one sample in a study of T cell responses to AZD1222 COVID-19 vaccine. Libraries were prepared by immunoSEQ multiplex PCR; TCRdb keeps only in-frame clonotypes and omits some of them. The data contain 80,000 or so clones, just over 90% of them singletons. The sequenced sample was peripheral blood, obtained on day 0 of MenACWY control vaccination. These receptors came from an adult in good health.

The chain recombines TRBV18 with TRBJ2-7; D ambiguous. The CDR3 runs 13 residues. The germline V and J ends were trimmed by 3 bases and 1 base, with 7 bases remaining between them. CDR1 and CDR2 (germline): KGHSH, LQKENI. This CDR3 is CASSPAPSYEQYF. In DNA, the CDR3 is TGTGCCAGCTCACCCGCACCTTCCTACGAGCAGTACTTC.

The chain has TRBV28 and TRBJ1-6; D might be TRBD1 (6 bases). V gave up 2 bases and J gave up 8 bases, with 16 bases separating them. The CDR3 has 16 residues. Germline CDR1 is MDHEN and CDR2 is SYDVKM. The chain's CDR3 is CASSLGDILSHSPLHF. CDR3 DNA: TGTGCCAGCAGTTTAGGGGACATCCTAAGCCATTCACCCCTCCACTTT.

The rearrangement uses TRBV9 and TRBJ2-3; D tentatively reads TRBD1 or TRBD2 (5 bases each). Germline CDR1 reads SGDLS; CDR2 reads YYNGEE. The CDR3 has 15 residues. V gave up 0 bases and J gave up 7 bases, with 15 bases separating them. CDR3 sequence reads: CASSVGGLQGYTQYF. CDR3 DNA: TGTGCCAGCAGCGTAGGAGGGTTGCAGGGATATACGCAGTATTTT.

The CDR3 sequence: CASSLEGIGTDTQYF. In DNA form, the CDR3 reads TGCGCCAGCAGCTTGGAGGGGATCGGCACAGATACGCAGTATTTT. This rearrangement joins TRBV5-1 to TRBJ2-3, with a tentative D call TRBD1 (5 bases). The ends were cut back, 0 bases at V and 1 base at J, with 9 bases in the middle. The CDR3 covers 15 residues. CDR1 and CDR2 (germline): SGHRS, YFSETQ. Complete variable domain (other parts from reference TRBV5-1 and TRBJ2-3): KAGVTQTPRYLIKTRGQQVTLSCSPISGHRSVSWYQQTPGQGLQFLFEYFSETQRNKGNFPGRFSGRQFSNSRSEMNVSTLELGDSALYLCASSLEGIGTDTQYFGPGTRLTVL.

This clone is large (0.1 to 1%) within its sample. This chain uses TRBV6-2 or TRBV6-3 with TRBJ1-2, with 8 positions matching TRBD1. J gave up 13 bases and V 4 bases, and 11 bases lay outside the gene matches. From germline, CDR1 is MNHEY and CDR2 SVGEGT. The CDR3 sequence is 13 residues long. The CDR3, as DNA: TGTGCCAGCAGTTGGGGACAGGACGTCTCTAGCACCTTC. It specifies CASSWGQDVSSTF.

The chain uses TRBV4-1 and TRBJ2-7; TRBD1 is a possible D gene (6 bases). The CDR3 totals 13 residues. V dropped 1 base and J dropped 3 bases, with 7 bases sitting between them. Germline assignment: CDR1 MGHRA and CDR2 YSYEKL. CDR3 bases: TGCGCCAGCAGCCAAGTGGACAGCTACGAGCAGTACTTC. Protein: CASSQVDSYEQYF.

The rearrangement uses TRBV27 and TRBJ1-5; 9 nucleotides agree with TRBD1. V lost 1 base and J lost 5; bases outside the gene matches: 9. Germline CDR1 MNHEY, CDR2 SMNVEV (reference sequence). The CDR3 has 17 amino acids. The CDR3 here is CASSLYPGTGSDQPQHF. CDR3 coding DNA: TGTGCCAGCAGTTTATACCCCGGGACAGGGTCGGATCAGCCCCAGCATTTT.

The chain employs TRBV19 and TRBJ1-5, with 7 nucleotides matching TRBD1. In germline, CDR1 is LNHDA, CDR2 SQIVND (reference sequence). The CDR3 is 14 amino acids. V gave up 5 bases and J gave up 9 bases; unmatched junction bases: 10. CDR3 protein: CASSAGQVRAPQHF. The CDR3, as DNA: TGTGCCAGTAGTGCAGGACAGGTTCGGGCGCCCCAGCATTTT.

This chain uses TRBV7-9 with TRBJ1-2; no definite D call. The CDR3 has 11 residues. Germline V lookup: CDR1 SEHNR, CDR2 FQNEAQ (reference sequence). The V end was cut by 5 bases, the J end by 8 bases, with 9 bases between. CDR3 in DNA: TGTGCCAGCAGCACGGACCGGGGCTACACCTTC. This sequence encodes CASSTDRGYTF.

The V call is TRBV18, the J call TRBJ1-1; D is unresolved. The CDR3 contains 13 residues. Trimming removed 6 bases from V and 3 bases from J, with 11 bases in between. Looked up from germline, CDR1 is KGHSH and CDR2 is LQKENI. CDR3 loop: CASSTSAHTEAFF. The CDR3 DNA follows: TGTGCCAGCTCGACAAGTGCGCACACTGAAGCTTTCTTT.

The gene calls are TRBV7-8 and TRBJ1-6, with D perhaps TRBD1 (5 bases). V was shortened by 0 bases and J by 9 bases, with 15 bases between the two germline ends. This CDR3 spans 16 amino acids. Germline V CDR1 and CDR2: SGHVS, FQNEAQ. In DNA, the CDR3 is TGTGCCAGCAGCTTAGCGGTCAAGGGGAATGGTTCACCCCTCCACTTT. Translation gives CASSLAVKGNGSPLHF.

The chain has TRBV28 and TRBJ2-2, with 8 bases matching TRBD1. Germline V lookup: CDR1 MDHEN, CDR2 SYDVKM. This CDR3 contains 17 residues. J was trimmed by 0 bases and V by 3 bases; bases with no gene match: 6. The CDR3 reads CASSFILTGANTGELFF. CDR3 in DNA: TGTGCCAGCAGTTTTATCTTGACAGGGGCGAACACCGGGGAGCTGTTTTTT.

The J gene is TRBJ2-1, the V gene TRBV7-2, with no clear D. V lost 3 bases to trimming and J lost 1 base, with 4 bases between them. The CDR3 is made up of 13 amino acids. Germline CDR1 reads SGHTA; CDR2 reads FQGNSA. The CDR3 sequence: CASSLDSYNEQFF. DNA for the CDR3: TGTGCCAGCAGCTTGGATTCCTACAATGAGCAGTTCTTC.

CDR3 sequence (DNA): TGTGCCAGCAGCTTCACAGGGGGTAGTGAAAAACTGTTTTTT. The encoded protein is CASSFTGGSEKLFF. The chain has TRBV7-2 and TRBJ1-4; 8 bases align to TRBD1. Looked up from germline, CDR1 is SGHTA and CDR2 is FQGNSA. The CDR3 spans 14 residues. V lost 3 bases, J lost 7 bases, and 4 bases stayed unmatched.

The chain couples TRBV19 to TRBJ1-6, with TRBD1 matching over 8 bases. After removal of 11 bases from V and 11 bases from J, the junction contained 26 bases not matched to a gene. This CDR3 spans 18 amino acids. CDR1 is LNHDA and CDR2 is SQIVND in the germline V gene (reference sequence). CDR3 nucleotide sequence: TGTGCCTCCGATCCCCGGCAGGGGGCTCCTATAGCTTTGACACCCCTCCACTTT. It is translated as CASDPRQGAPIALTPLHF.

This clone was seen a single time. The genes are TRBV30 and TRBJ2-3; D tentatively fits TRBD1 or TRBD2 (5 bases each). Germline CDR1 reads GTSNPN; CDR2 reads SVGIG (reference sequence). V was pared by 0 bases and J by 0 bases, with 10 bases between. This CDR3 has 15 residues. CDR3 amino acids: CAWSVWGSSTDTQYF. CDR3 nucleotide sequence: TGTGCCTGGAGTGTGTGGGGGTCGAGCACAGATACGCAGTATTTT.

The CDR3: CAWSVFWTGHYNEQFF. The CDR3, as DNA: TGTGCCTGGAGTGTCTTTTGGACAGGGCATTACAATGAGCAGTTCTTC. The rearrangement uses TRBV30 and TRBJ2-1; 8 nucleotides match TRBD1. The CDR3 is 16 amino acids. CDR1 and CDR2 from the germline V gene are GTSNPN and SVGIG (reference sequence). With V trimmed by 0 bases and J by 4 bases, 8 bases remained unmatched.

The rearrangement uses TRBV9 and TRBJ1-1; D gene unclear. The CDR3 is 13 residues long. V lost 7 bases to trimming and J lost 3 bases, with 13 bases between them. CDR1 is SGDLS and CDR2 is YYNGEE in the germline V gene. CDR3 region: CASGSTGYTEAFF. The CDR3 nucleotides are TGTGCCAGCGGCTCTACGGGGTACACTGAAGCTTTCTTT.

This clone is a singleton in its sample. The CDR3 region is CASSLAGGRYEQYF. Here the CDR3 DNA reads TGTGCCAGCAGTTTAGCGGGGGGCCGCTACGAGCAGTACTTC. The rearrangement links TRBV28 to TRBJ2-7; 8 nucleotides agree with TRBD2. Germline CDR1 and CDR2: MDHEN and SYDVKM. This CDR3 contains 14 residues. J was trimmed by 3 bases and V by 2 bases; bases with no gene match: 3.

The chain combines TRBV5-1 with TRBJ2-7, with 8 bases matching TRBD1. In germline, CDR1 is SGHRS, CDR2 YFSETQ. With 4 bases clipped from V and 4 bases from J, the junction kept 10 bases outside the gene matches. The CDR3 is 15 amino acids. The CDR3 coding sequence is TGCGCCAGCAGCCAGTCGACAGGGGTAGGGTACGAGCAGTACTTC. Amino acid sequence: CASSQSTGVGYEQYF.

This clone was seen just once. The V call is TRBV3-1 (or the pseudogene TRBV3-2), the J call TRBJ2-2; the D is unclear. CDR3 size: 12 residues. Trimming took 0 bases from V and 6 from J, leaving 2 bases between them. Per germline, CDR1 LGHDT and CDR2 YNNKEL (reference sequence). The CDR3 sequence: CASSQESGELFF. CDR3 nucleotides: TGTGCCAGCAGCCAAGAATCCGGGGAGCTGTTTTTT.

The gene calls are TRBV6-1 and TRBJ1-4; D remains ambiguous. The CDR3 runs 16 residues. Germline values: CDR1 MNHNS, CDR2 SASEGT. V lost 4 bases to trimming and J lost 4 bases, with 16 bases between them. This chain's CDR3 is CASSVSRASFNEKLFF. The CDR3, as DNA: TGTGCCAGCAGTGTCAGTAGGGCGAGTTTTAATGAAAAACTGTTTTTT.

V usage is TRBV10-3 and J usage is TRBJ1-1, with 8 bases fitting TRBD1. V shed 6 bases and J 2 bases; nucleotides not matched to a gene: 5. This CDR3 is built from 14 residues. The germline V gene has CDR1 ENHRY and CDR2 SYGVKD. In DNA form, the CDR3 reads TGTGCCATCAGCGGACAGGGCGTAAACACTGAAGCTTTCTTT. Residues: CAISGQGVNTEAFF.

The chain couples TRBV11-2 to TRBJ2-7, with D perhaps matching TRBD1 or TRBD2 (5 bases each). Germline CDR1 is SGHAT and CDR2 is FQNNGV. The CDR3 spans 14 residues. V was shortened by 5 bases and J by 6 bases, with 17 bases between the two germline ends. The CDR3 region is CASSPRDRSPEQYF. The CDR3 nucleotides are TGTGCCAGCAGCCCCCGGGACCGCTCCCCCGAGCAGTACTTC.

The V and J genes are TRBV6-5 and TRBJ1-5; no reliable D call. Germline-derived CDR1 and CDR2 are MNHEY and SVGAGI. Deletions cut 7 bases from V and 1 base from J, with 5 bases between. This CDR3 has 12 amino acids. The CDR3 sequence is CASTDSNQPQHF. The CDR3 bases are TGTGCCAGCACGGACAGCAATCAGCCCCAGCATTTT.